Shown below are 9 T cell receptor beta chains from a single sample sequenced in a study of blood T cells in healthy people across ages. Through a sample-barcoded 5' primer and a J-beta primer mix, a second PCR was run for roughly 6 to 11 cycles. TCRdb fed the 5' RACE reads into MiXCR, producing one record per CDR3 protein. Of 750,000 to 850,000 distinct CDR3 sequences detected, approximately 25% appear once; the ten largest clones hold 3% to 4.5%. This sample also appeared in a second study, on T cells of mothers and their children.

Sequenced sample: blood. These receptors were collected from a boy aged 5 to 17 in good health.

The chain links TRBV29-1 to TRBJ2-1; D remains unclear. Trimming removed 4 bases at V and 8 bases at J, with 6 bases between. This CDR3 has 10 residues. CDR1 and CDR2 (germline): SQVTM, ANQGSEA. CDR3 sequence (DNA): TGCAGCGTTGTATGGGATGAGCAGTTCTTC. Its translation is CSVVWDEQFF.

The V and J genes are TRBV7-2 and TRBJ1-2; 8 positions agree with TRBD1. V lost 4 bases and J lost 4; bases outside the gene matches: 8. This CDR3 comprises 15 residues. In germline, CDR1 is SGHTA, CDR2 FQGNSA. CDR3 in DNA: TGTGCCAGCAGCTCGCCCGGGACAGGACTCTATGGCTACACCTTC. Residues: CASSSPGTGLYGYTF.

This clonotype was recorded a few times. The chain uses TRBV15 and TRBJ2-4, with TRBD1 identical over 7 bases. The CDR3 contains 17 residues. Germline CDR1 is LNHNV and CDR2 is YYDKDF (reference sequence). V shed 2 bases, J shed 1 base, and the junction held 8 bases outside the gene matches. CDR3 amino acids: CATSRSNLGQAKNIQYF. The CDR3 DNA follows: TGTGCCACCAGCAGAAGCAACCTGGGACAGGCCAAAAACATTCAGTACTTC.

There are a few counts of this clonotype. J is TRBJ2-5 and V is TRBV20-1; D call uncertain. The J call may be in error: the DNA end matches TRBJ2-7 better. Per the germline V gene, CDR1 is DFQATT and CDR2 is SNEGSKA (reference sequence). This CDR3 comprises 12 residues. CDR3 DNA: TGCAGTGCTAGTAGGGCGGATTACGAGCAGTACTTC. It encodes CSASRADYEQYF.

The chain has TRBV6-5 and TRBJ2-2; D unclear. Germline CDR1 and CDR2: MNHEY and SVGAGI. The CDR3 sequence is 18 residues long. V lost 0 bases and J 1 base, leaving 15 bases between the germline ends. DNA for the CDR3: TGTGCCAGCAGTTACTCAGAGGAACATTGGTTGAACACCGGGGAGCTGTTTTTT. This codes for CASSYSEEHWLNTGELFF.

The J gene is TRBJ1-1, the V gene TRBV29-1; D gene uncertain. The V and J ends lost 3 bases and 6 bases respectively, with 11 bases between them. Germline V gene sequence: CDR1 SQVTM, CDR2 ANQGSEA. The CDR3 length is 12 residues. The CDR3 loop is CSVDRVGSEAFF. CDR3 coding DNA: TGCAGCGTTGATAGGGTAGGGTCTGAAGCTTTCTTT.

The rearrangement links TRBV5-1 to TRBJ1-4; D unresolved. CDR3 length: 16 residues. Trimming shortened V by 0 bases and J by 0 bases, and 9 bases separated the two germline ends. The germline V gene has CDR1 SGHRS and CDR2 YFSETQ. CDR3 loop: CASSLEASSTNEKLFF. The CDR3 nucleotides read TGCGCCAGCAGCTTGGAGGCCAGTTCAACTAATGAAAAACTGTTTTTT.

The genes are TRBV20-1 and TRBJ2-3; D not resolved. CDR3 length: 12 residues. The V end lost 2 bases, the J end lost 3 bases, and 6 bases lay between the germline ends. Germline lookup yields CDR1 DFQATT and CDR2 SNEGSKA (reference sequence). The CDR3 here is CSARPTTDTQYF. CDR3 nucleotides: TGCAGTGCTAGACCAACGACAGATACGCAGTATTTT.

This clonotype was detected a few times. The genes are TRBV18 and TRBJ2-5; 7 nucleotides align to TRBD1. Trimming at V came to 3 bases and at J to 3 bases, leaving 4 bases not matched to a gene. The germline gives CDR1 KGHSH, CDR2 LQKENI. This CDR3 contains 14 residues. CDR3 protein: CASSPIDREETQYF. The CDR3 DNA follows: TGTGCCAGCTCACCCATTGACAGGGAAGAGACCCAGTACTTC. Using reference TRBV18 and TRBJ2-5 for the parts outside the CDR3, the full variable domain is NAGVMQNPRHLVRRRGQEARLRCSPMKGHSHVYWYRQLPEEGLKFMVYLQKENIIDESGMPKERFSAEFPKEGPSILRIQQVVRGDSAAYFCASSPIDREETQYFGPGTRLLVL.